Below are 6 T cell receptor beta chains sequenced from a single sample in a study of CD8 T cells in ankylosing spondylitis (dated by TCRdb to about 2017). The library was built by means of 5' RACE. TCRdb shows the sequencer as Illumina HiSeq 2500. TCRdb redid the processing of the public reads, applying fastp at Q25 and MiXCR, and retained in-frame beta chains. Each entry merges the rows of one CDR3 protein and shows their most common DNA and genes. For this sample the table gives under 200,000 distinct CDR3 sequences, of which approximately 10% were detected only once. The ten largest clones capture almost 30% of the sample. The specimen was blood, either unsorted or a sorted T cell fraction (not recorded which). The receptors shown here come from a male donor with ankylosing spondylitis or in good health (not recorded which).

The genes are TRBV11-1 and TRBJ2-7, with D perhaps matching TRBD2 (5 bases). The V gene's germline CDR1 is SGHAT and CDR2 FQDESV (reference sequence). V lost 1 base and J 0 bases, leaving 19 bases between the germline ends. The CDR3 contains 18 residues. The CDR3 nucleotides are TGTGCCAGCAGCTTAGAATCCCAGGAGGCAGTCCCCTCCTACGAGCAGTACTTC. Translation gives CASSLESQEAVPSYEQYF.

There are many counts of this clonotype. This rearrangement joins TRBV18 to TRBJ2-7; tentative D call: TRBD1 (6 bases). The CDR3 has 15 amino acids. Germline lookup yields CDR1 KGHSH and CDR2 LQKENI. Trimming took 3 bases from V and 6 from J, leaving 18 bases between them. Here the CDR3 DNA reads TGTGCCAGCTCACCGAAACAGGGATTATTCGGCGAGCAGTACTTC. This translates into CASSPKQGLFGEQYF. Looking up the rest from reference TRBV18 and TRBJ2-7 gives the full variable domain: NAGVMQNPRHLVRRRGQEARLRCSPMKGHSHVYWYRQLPEEGLKFMVYLQKENIIDESGMPKERFSAEFPKEGPSILRIQQVVRGDSAAYFCASSPKQGLFGEQYFGPGTRLTVT.

The chain links TRBV12-3 or TRBV12-4 to TRBJ2-1; 12 nucleotides align to TRBD2. CDR3 length: 17 amino acids. J lost 6 bases, V lost 5 bases, and 11 bases had no gene match. In nucleotides, the CDR3 is TGTGCCAGCAGTCTCTTCTTAGGACTAGCGGGAAGCAATGAGCAGTTCTTC. This codes for CASSLFLGLAGSNEQFF.

At least ten counts were recorded for this clonotype. This chain uses TRBV27 with TRBJ2-3; D unclear. V lost 2 bases and J 5 bases, leaving 11 bases between the germline ends. Germline-derived CDR1 and CDR2 are MNHEY and SMNVEV (reference sequence). This CDR3 is built from 14 residues. CDR3 in DNA: TGTGCCAGCAGTTTACGGACCGCCCAAGATACGCAGTATTTT. It is translated as CASSLRTAQDTQYF.

This chain connects TRBV20-1 to TRBJ2-1; the match to TRBD1 covers 9 bases. The V gene end was trimmed by 2 bases and the J gene end by 3 bases; junction bases not matched to a gene: 5. Germline CDR1 is DFQATT and CDR2 is SNEGSKA (reference sequence). This CDR3 contains 15 residues. The CDR3 is CSARTPGQGYNEQFF. Written as DNA, the CDR3 is TGCAGTGCTAGAACCCCGGGACAGGGCTACAATGAGCAGTTCTTC.

The sample holds many counts of this clonotype. This rearrangement joins TRBV29-1 to TRBJ2-4; TRBD1 matches at 8 bases. CDR1 is SQVTM, CDR2 ANQGSEA, per germline. The ends lost 6 bases at V and 1 base at J; junction bases unmatched: 5. The CDR3 runs to 14 residues. The DNA for the CDR3 is TGCAGCGTACGACAGGGGATGGCCAAAAACATTCAGTACTTC. Translation gives CSVRQGMAKNIQYF.